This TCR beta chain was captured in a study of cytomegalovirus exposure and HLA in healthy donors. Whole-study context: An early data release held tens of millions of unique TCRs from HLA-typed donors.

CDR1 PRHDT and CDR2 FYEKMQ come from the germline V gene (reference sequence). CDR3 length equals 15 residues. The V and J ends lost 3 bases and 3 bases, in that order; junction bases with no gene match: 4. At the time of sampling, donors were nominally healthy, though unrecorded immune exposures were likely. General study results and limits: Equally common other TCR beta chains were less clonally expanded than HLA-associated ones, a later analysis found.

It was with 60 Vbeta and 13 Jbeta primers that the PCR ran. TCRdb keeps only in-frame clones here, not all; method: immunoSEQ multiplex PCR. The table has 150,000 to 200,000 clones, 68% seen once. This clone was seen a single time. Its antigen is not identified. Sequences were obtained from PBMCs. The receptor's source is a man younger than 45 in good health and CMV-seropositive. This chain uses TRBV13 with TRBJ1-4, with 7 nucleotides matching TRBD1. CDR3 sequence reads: CASSLTGTPNEKLFF. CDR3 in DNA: TGTGCCAGCAGCTTGACAGGGACCCCTAATGAAAAACTGTTTTTT. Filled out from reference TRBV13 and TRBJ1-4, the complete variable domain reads AAGVIQSPRHLIKEKRETATLKCYPIPRHDTVYWYQQGPGQDPQFLISFYEKMQSDKGSIPDRFSAQQFSDYHSELNMSSLELGDSALYFCASSLTGTPNEKLFFGSGTQLSVL.